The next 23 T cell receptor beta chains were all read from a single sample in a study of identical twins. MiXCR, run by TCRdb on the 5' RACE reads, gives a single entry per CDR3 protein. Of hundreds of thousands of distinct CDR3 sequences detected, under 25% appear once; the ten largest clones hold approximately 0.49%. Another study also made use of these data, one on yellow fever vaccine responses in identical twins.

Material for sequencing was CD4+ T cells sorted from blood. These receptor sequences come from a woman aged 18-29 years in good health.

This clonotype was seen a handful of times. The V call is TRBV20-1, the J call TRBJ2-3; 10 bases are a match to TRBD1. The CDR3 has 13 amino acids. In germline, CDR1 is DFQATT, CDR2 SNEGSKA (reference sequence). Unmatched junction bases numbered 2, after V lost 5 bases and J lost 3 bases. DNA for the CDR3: TGCAGTGCTTGGGACAGGGGTACAGATACGCAGTATTTT. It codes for CSAWDRGTDTQYF.

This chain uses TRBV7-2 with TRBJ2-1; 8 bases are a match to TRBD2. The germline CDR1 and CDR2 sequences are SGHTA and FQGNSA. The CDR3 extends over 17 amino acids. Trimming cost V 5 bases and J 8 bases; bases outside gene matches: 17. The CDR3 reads CASSPAPRVSGAHEQFF. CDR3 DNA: TGTGCCAGCAGCCCAGCCCCCCGGGTTAGCGGGGCCCATGAGCAGTTCTTC.

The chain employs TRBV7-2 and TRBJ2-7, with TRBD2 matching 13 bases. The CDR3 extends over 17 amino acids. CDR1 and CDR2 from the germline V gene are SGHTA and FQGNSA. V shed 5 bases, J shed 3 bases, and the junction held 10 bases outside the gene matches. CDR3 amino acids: CASSRTSGGDKYYEQYV. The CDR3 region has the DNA TGTGCCAGCAGCCGAACTAGCGGGGGGGACAAATACTACGAGCAGTACGTC.

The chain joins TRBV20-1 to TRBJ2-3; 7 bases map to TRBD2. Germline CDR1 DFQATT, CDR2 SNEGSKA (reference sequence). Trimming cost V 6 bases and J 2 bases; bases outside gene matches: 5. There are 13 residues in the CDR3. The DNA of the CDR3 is TGCAGTGCCACCGGGACTAACACAGATACGCAGTATTTT. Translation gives CSATGTNTDTQYF.

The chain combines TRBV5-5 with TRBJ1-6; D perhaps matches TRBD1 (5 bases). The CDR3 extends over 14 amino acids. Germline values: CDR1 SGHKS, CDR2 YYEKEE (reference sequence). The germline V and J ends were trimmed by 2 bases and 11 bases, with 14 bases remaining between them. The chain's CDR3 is CASSLGTEYPPLHF. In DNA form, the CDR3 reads TGTGCCAGCAGCTTAGGGACCGAATATCCACCCCTCCACTTT.

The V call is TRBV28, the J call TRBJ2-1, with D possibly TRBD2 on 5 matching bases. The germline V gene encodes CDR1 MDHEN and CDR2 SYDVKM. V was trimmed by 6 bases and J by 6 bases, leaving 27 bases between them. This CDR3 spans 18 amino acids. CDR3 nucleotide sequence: TGTGCCAGCAGGACACCAAACGGACTTTTCATAACGCCCAATGAGCAGTTCTTC. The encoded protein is CASRTPNGLFITPNEQFF.

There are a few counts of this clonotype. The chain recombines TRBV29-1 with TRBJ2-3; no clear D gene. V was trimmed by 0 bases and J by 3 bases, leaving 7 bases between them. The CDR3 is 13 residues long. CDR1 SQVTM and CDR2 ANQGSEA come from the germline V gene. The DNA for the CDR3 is TGCAGCGTTGAAGATCCCCAGACAGATACGCAGTATTTT. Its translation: CSVEDPQTDTQYF.

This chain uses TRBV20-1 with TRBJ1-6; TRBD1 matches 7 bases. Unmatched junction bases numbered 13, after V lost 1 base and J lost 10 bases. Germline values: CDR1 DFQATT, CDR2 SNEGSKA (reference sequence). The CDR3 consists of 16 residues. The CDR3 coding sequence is TGCAGTGCTAGAGTCAAGAACAGGGGTTTGGAGTCACCCCTCCACTTT. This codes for CSARVKNRGLESPLHF.

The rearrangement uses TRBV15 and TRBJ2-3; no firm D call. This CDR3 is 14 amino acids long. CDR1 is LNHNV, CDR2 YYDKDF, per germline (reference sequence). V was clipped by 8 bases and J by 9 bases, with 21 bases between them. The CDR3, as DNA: TGTGCCACCTCCCTCGGCAGGACGTATGTAACGCAGTATTTT. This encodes CATSLGRTYVTQYF.

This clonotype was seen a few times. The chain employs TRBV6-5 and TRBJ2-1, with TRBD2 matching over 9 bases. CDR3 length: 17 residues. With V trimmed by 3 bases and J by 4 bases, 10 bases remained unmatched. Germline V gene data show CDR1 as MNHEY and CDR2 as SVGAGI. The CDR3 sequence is CASSYLALAGPYNEQFF. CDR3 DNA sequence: TGTGCCAGCAGTTATCTTGCTCTAGCGGGACCTTACAATGAGCAGTTCTTC.

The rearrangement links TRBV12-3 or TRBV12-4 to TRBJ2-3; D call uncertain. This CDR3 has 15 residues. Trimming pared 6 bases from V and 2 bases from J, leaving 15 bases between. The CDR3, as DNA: TGTGCCAGCAGCCGCTATCGGACCTCCACAGATACGCAGTATTTT. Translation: CASSRYRTSTDTQYF.

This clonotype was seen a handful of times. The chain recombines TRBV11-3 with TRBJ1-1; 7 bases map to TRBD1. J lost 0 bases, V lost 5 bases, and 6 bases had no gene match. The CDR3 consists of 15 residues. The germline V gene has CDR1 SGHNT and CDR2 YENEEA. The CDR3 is CASSRQGQMNTEAFF. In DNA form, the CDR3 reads TGTGCCAGCAGCCGACAGGGACAAATGAACACTGAAGCTTTCTTT.

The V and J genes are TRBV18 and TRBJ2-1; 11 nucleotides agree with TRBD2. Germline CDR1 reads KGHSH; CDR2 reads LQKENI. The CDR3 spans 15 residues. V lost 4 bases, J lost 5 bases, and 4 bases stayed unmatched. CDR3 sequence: CASSHSGRGNNEQFF. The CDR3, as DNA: TGTGCCAGCTCACATAGCGGGAGGGGAAACAATGAGCAGTTCTTC.

This CDR3 reads CASSPQNSGGYTF. In nucleotides, the CDR3 is TGTGCCAGCTCACCACAAAACAGCGGGGGCTACACCTTC. The chain is built from TRBV18 and TRBJ1-2; D is uncertain. V lost 1 base and J 8 bases, leaving 11 bases between the germline ends. This CDR3 contains 13 residues. Germline-derived CDR1 and CDR2 are KGHSH and LQKENI.

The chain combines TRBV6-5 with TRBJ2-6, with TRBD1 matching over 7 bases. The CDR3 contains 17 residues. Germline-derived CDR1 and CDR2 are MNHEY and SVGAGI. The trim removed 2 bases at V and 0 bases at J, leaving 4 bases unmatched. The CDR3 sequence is CASSYTGQSSGANVLTF. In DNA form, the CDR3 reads TGTGCCAGCAGTTACACGGGACAGAGCTCTGGGGCCAACGTCCTGACTTTC.

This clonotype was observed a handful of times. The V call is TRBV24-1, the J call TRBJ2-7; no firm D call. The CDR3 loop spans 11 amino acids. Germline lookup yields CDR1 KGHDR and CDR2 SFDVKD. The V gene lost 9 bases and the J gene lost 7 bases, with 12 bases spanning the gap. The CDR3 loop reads CATEDGPEQYF. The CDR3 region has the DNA TGTGCCACCGAGGACGGCCCGGAGCAGTACTTC.

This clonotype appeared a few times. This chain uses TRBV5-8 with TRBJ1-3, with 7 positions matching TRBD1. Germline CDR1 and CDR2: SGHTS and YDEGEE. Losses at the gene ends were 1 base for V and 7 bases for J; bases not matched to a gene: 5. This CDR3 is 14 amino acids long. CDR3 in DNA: TGTGCCAGCAGCTTGCCAGGGGGTCCCAACACCATATATTTT. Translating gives CASSLPGGPNTIYF.

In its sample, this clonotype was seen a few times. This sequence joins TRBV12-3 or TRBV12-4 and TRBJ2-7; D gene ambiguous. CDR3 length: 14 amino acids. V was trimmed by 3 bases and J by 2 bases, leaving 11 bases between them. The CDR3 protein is CASSFGAAPYEQYF. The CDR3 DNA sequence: TGTGCCAGCAGTTTTGGTGCGGCCCCCTACGAGCAGTACTTC.

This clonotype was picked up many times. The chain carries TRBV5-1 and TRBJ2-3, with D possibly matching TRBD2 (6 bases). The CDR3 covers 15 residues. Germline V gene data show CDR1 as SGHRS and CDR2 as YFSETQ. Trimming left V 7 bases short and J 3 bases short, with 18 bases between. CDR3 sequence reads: CASSSSGVGTDTQYF. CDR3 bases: TGCGCCAGCTCCTCTTCGGGAGTAGGGACAGATACGCAGTATTTT.

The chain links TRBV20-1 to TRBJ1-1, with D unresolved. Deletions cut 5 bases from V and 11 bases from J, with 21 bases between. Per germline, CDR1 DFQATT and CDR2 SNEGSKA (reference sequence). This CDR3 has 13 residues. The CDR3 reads CSAPHGGPQEAFF. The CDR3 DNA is TGCAGTGCTCCCCACGGCGGGCCGCAGGAGGCTTTCTTT.

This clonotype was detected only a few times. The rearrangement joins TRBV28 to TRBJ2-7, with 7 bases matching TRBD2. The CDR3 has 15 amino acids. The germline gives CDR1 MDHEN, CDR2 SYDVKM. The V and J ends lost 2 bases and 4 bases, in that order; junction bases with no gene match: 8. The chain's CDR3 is CASSLAGVLAYEQYF. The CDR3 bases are TGTGCCAGCAGTTTAGCGGGAGTTTTGGCATACGAGCAGTACTTC.

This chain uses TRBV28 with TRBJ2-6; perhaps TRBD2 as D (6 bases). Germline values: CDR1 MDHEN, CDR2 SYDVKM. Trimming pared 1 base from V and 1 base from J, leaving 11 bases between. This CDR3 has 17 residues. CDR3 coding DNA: TGTGCCAGCAGTTTATCGGGACTGGGATCTGGGGCCAACGTCCTGACTTTC. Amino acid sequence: CASSLSGLGSGANVLTF.

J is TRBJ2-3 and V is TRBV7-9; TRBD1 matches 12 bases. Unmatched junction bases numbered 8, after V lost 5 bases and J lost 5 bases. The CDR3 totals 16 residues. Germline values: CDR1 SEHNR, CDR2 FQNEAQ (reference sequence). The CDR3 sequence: CASSQNRDRGRDTQYF. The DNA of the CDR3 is TGTGCCAGCAGCCAGAACCGGGACAGGGGGCGAGATACGCAGTATTTT.